Listed here are 22 T cell receptor beta chains from one sample, sequenced in a study of T cells of healthy individuals. One entry per CDR3 protein results from TCRdb running MiXCR on the 5' RACE reads. The sample carries tens of thousands of distinct CDR3 sequences, 14% to 15% recorded once. The receptors shown here come from a human donor in good health.

This clonotype was recorded many times. The CDR3 DNA reads TGTGCCAGCAGCCGAGGAGGACAGGCTGGGGCTTACGAGCAGTACTTC. It specifies CASSRGGQAGAYEQYF. The J gene is TRBJ2-7, the V gene TRBV6-6; 7 nucleotides line up with TRBD1. This CDR3 spans 16 amino acids. Germline CDR1 is MNHNY and CDR2 is SVGAGI (reference sequence). Trimming cost V 6 bases and J 4 bases; bases outside gene matches: 15.

The sample holds a few counts of this clonotype. This sequence joins TRBV28 and TRBJ2-5; maybe TRBD2 (5 bases). This CDR3 region has 19 residues. Germline values: CDR1 MDHEN, CDR2 SYDVKM. V gave up 4 bases and J gave up 0 bases, with 24 bases separating them. The CDR3 reads CASSSSSLGLSLYQETQYF. As DNA, the CDR3 is TGTGCCAGCAGTTCATCTTCCCTTGGACTGTCTTTGTACCAAGAGACCCAGTACTTC.

This clonotype appeared a few times. The rearrangement joins TRBV19 to TRBJ2-7; possible D gene TRBD1, 6 bases. Germline CDR1 LNHDA, CDR2 SQIVND (reference sequence). Trimming left V 4 bases short and J 1 base short, with 11 bases between. CDR3 length: 14 residues. The chain's CDR3 is CASSTRGRSYEQYF. For the CDR3, the DNA is TGTGCCAGTAGTACCAGGGGACGTTCCTACGAGCAGTACTTC.

The chain couples TRBV6-2 or TRBV6-3 to TRBJ2-5; 11 positions agree with TRBD2. CDR1 is MNHEY and CDR2 is SVGEGT in the germline V gene. V gave up 5 bases and J gave up 0 bases; unmatched junction bases: 2. This CDR3 has 15 residues. As DNA, the CDR3 is TGTGCCAGCAGTGAGACTAGCGGGAACCAAGAGACCCAGTACTTC. This sequence encodes CASSETSGNQETQYF.

The sample holds many counts of this clonotype. This chain joins TRBV5-6 and TRBJ2-7; 13 nucleotides line up with TRBD2. The CDR3 spans 15 residues. Per the germline V gene, CDR1 is SGHDT and CDR2 is YYEEEE. V lost 2 bases and J lost 2; bases outside the gene matches: 1. The CDR3 DNA follows: TGTGCCAGCAGCTTCGGGACTAGCGGGGCCTACGAGCAGTACTTC. This sequence encodes CASSFGTSGAYEQYF.

V gene TRBV20-1 combines with J gene TRBJ2-7; the D gene could be TRBD1 or TRBD2 (6 bases each). CDR3 length: 14 amino acids. Germline CDR1 and CDR2: DFQATT and SNEGSKA (reference sequence). Trimming stripped 6 bases from V and 4 bases from J, with 19 bases between. The CDR3 bases are TGCAGTGCCGTAGGGGGAGGTAGGGGATACGAGCAGTACTTC. This sequence encodes CSAVGGGRGYEQYF.

As for this clonotype: With a much larger clone just one base away, this may be a read error. This chain joins TRBV5-1 and TRBJ2-1; 7 positions agree with TRBD1. Germline-derived CDR1 and CDR2 are SGHRS and YFSETQ. The length of the CDR3 is 15 residues. The CDR3 region is CAGSPQGNPYNEQFF. CDR3 nucleotide sequence: TGCGCCGGCAGTCCACAGGGGAACCCCTACAATGAGCAGTTCTTC.

This clonotype was counted once. The genes are TRBV6-5 and TRBJ2-5; 8 positions agree with TRBD2. The J segment lost 5 bases and the V segment lost 5 bases, leaving 7 bases of the junction unmatched. The germline gives CDR1 MNHEY, CDR2 SVGAGI. The CDR3 sequence is 14 residues long. CDR3 region: CASSAGTRRETQYF. In nucleotides, the CDR3 is TGTGCCAGCAGTGCCGGGACTAGGAGGGAGACCCAGTACTTC.

This clonotype has a count of ten or more. This chain uses TRBV7-2 with TRBJ1-2, with 9 bases lining up with TRBD1. V lost 4 bases and J lost 3; bases outside the gene matches: 3. The CDR3 totals 14 residues. Germline lookup yields CDR1 SGHTA and CDR2 FQGNSA. Here the CDR3 reads CASSSGTGYYGYTF. The CDR3 DNA follows: TGTGCCAGCAGCTCCGGGACAGGGTACTATGGCTACACCTTC.

V is TRBV11-3 and J is TRBJ2-2; D is possibly TRBD1 (5 bases). Germline V gene sequence: CDR1 SGHNT, CDR2 YENEEA. Trimming shortened V by 3 bases and J by 6 bases, and 8 bases separated the two germline ends. This CDR3 has 13 residues. DNA for the CDR3: TGTGCCAGCAGCTTCCCAGGGTCCGGGGAGCTGTTTTTT. Protein sequence: CASSFPGSGELFF. Full variable domain (rest looked up from reference TRBV11-3 and TRBJ2-2): EAGVVQSPRYKIIEKKQPVAFWCNPISGHNTLYWYLQNLGQGPELLIRYENEEAVDDSQLPKDRFSAERLKGVDSTLKIQPAELGDSAVYLCASSFPGSGELFFGEGSRLTVL.

This clonotype came up many times. V and J are TRBV19 and TRBJ1-2; maybe TRBD1 (6 bases). V was cut by 5 bases and J by 0 bases, with 16 bases left in between. Germline V gene data show CDR1 as LNHDA and CDR2 as SQIVND (reference sequence). The CDR3 has 16 amino acids. CDR3: CASSPKRDIANYGYTF. CDR3 bases: TGTGCCAGTAGTCCGAAGAGGGACATTGCTAACTATGGCTACACCTTC.

The table lists this clonotype with a few counts. The chain is built from TRBV20-1 and TRBJ2-3, with 7 bases lining up with TRBD2. The CDR3 runs to 17 residues. Germline V gene data show CDR1 as DFQATT and CDR2 as SNEGSKA (reference sequence). Trimming cost V 0 bases and J 8 bases; bases outside gene matches: 17. CDR3 region: CSARDRRFGRSGSTQYF. The CDR3 DNA reads as TGCAGTGCTAGAGATAGGCGATTCGGGAGGTCCGGGAGTACGCAGTATTTT.

The chain carries TRBV3-1 and TRBJ1-1, with 7 bases aligning to TRBD1. J gave up 1 base and V 7 bases, and 3 bases lay outside the gene matches. CDR1 and CDR2 from the germline V gene are LGHDT and YNNKEL (reference sequence). This CDR3 contains 13 residues. This chain's CDR3 is CASIGGQNTEAFF. The CDR3, as DNA: TGTGCCAGCATAGGGGGCCAGAACACTGAAGCTTTCTTT.

This clonotype showed up many times. The chain has TRBV7-2 and TRBJ2-5, with D perhaps matching TRBD1 (6 bases). This CDR3 is 12 amino acids long. Trimming removed 7 bases at V and 5 bases at J, with 11 bases between. Germline V lookup: CDR1 SGHTA, CDR2 FQGNSA. The CDR3 loop reads CASTRDTETQYF. CDR3 in DNA: TGTGCCAGCACCCGGGACACTGAGACCCAGTACTTC.

There are many counts of this clonotype. This chain links TRBV7-2 with TRBJ1-2; unclear D gene. Germline-derived CDR1 and CDR2 are SGHTA and FQGNSA. Deletions cut 5 bases from V and 4 bases from J, with 8 bases between. This CDR3 is built from 12 residues. The CDR3 is CASSPEIYGYTF. CDR3 coding DNA: TGTGCCAGCAGCCCGGAAATCTATGGCTACACCTTC.

V is TRBV28 and J is TRBJ1-4; 7 nucleotides match TRBD1. Germline loops: CDR1 MDHEN, CDR2 SYDVKM. The CDR3 covers 9 residues. V was clipped by 8 bases and J by 13 bases; unmatched bases: 1. CDR3 sequence: CASGDRLFF. CDR3 bases: TGTGCCAGCGGGGACAGACTGTTTTTT.

This chain uses TRBV20-1 with TRBJ2-5; a possible D gene is TRBD2 (5 bases). Germline V gives CDR1 DFQATT, CDR2 SNEGSKA (reference sequence). V was pared by 3 bases and J by 1 base, with 15 bases between. The CDR3 consists of 15 residues. CDR3 sequence (DNA): TGCAGTGCTAGTCGGGGAACGGCCACCCAAGAGACCCAGTACTTC. It encodes CSASRGTATQETQYF.

The rearrangement uses TRBV7-8 and TRBJ2-6; perhaps TRBD2 as D (6 bases). The ends were cut back, 4 bases at V and 0 bases at J, with 7 bases in the middle. Looked up from germline, CDR1 is SGHVS and CDR2 is FQNEAQ. There are 15 residues in the CDR3. The CDR3 nucleotides are TGTGCCAGCAGCTGGGGAGGCTCTGGGGCCAACGTCCTGACTTTC. Protein sequence: CASSWGGSGANVLTF.

This clonotype was detected many times. The genes are TRBV29-1 and TRBJ2-7; D might be TRBD1 (5 bases). V was pared by 2 bases and J by 12 bases, with 17 bases between. The length of the CDR3 is 12 residues. The germline V gene encodes CDR1 SQVTM and CDR2 ANQGSEA. The CDR3: CSVEPQSGRVYF. CDR3 sequence (DNA): TGCAGCGTTGAACCTCAATCGGGCAGGGTGTACTTC.

This clonotype was seen only a few times. The V call is TRBV27, the J call TRBJ1-4; TRBD1 might be the D (5 bases). Germline-derived CDR1 and CDR2 are MNHEY and SMNVEV (reference sequence). The CDR3 runs 14 residues. V lost 6 bases and J lost 7, with 15 bases in between. The CDR3 loop reads CASSLRDGGEKLFF. CDR3 sequence (DNA): TGTGCCAGCAGCCTCCGGGACGGCGGTGAAAAACTGTTTTTT.

This clonotype was recorded a few times. The chain uses TRBV20-1 and TRBJ2-1, with 10 bases aligning to TRBD2. The CDR3 extends over 16 amino acids. V dropped 0 bases and J dropped 7; count of bases not matched to a gene: 9. Germline values: CDR1 DFQATT, CDR2 SNEGSKA (reference sequence). CDR3 residues: CSARDEASGSLNEQFF. Here the CDR3 DNA reads TGCAGTGCTAGAGATGAGGCTAGCGGGAGTCTTAATGAGCAGTTCTTC.

The gene calls are TRBV6-1 and TRBJ1-2; 7 bases align to TRBD1. This CDR3 is 16 amino acids long. The junction had 12 bases not matched to a gene; V was cut back by 5 bases and J by 3 bases. The germline CDR1 and CDR2 sequences are MNHNS and SASEGT. DNA for the CDR3: TGTGCCAGCAGTTTGGACAGGCCCCGTGACTACTATGGCTACACCTTC. This gives the protein CASSLDRPRDYYGYTF.